This passage covers 6 T cell receptor beta chains from one sample sequenced in a study of T cells after yellow fever vaccination. Using its own MiXCR run on the 5' RACE reads, TCRdb lists one record per CDR3 protein. This sample has around 340,000 distinct CDR3 sequences, with approximately 13% found just once. Sequenced material: CD4+ T cells sorted from PBMCs, taken 15 days after the yellow fever booster vaccination. The receptors were gathered from a young man who received the YFV17D yellow fever vaccine.

This rearrangement joins TRBV6-5 to TRBJ1-5; no definite D call. In germline, CDR1 is MNHEY, CDR2 SVGAGI. With 4 bases removed from V and 1 base from J, the gap between germline ends came to 14 bases. There are 16 residues in the CDR3. The CDR3 DNA reads TGTGCCAGCAGTTCCATTAACGTGAGGAGCAATCAGCCCCAGCATTTT. Translated: CASSSINVRSNQPQHF.

The chain is built from TRBV6-5 and TRBJ1-6; D may be TRBD1 (5 bases). Germline assignment: CDR1 MNHEY and CDR2 SVGAGI. V lost 7 bases and J lost 6, with 13 bases in between. This CDR3 comprises 14 residues. CDR3 nucleotides: TGTGCCAGCACCCTGAGACAGCCTAATTCACCCCTCCACTTT. It codes for CASTLRQPNSPLHF.

This rearrangement joins TRBV5-4 to TRBJ2-6; D may be TRBD1 or TRBD2 (5 bases each). Germline V gives CDR1 SGHNT, CDR2 YYREEE (reference sequence). CDR3 length: 15 residues. V dropped 4 bases and J dropped 0 bases, with 8 bases sitting between them. For the CDR3, the DNA is TGTGCCAGCAGCGGGACGGGCTCTGGGGCCAACGTCCTGACTTTC. Its translation: CASSGTGSGANVLTF.

The J gene is TRBJ2-7, the V gene TRBV28; maybe TRBD2 (5 bases). Germline assignment: CDR1 MDHEN and CDR2 SYDVKM. The V and J ends lost 5 bases and 5 bases respectively, with 19 bases between them. The CDR3 is 15 amino acids. The CDR3 loop is CASSRPGSLADEQYV. CDR3 nucleotide sequence: TGTGCCAGCAGTCGACCGGGATCCCTGGCGGACGAGCAGTACGTC.

This clonotype was counted only a few times. Germline is not matched at one junction end, which may reflect a read error. The V call is TRBV28, the J call TRBJ2-5, with TRBD2 identical over 13 bases. The CDR3 covers 15 residues. CDR1 MDHEN and CDR2 SYDVKM come from the germline V gene. The CDR3 region has the DNA TGTGCCAGCAGGGCACTAGCGGGGGGGCAAGGGACCCAGTACTTC. It translates to CASRALAGGQGTQYF.

In its sample, this clonotype was seen many times. The chain carries TRBV24-1 and TRBJ2-1, with D tentatively TRBD1 (5 bases). Per germline, CDR1 KGHDR and CDR2 SFDVKD. V lost 5 bases, J lost 9 bases, and 13 bases lay in between. The CDR3 extends over 13 amino acids. CDR3 loop: CATSVAGNFEQFF. DNA for the CDR3: TGTGCCACCAGTGTGGCAGGGAATTTTGAGCAGTTCTTC.